Presented here are 26 T cell receptor beta chains from one specimen sequenced in a study of response to subunit inactivated influenza vaccine. MiXCR, applied by TCRdb to the RT-PCR reads, yields one record per CDR3 protein. The table lists more than 450,000 distinct CDR3 sequences, roughly 12% of them singletons. The sample consisted of PBMCs from blood, taken on the day of vaccination. The receptors derive from a man aged 45-65 years who received an inactivated influenza vaccine.

This clonotype was observed a handful of times. CDR3 sequence (DNA): TGTGCCAGCAGCGTGTGGCAAGAGACCCAGTACTTC. Residues: CASSVWQETQYF. The chain combines TRBV9 with TRBJ2-5; D not certain. Germline V CDR1 and CDR2: SGDLS, YYNGEE. This CDR3 contains 12 residues. V gave up 2 bases and J gave up 2 bases, with 4 bases separating them.

This clonotype was seen a few times. The genes are TRBV5-1 and TRBJ2-6; no reliable D call. Germline V gene lookup returns CDR1 SGHRS and CDR2 YFSETQ. The CDR3 has 15 residues. V was pared by 1 base and J by 4 bases, with 9 bases between. This chain's CDR3 is CASSLSVAGANVLTF. In nucleotides, the CDR3 is TGCGCCAGCAGCTTGTCGGTCGCAGGGGCCAACGTCCTGACTTTC.

This clonotype was counted a few times. The chain carries TRBV7-2 and TRBJ1-1, with D tentatively TRBD1 (5 bases). V lost 3 bases, J lost 9 bases, and 17 bases lay in between. Germline assignment: CDR1 SGHTA and CDR2 FQGNSA. This CDR3 region has 14 residues. The CDR3 reads CASSFYRDGKKAFF. The CDR3 DNA is TGTGCCAGCAGCTTTTACCGGGACGGAAAAAAAGCTTTCTTT.

The chain carries TRBV15 and TRBJ2-5; 8 positions match TRBD2. This CDR3 comprises 15 residues. Trimming took 4 bases from V and 3 from J; bases not matched to a gene: 7. Germline V gene data show CDR1 as LNHNV and CDR2 as YYDKDF (reference sequence). The CDR3 region is CATSTGGGKKETQYF. In DNA form, the CDR3 reads TGTGCCACCAGCACTGGCGGGGGGAAAAAAGAGACCCAGTACTTC.

J is TRBJ2-7 and V is TRBV5-6; 13 positions match TRBD2. The J segment lost 4 bases and the V segment lost 3 bases, leaving 10 bases of the junction unmatched. The CDR3 covers 17 residues. CDR1 and CDR2 (germline): SGHDT, YYEEEE. For the CDR3, the DNA is TGTGCCAGCAGCTCCTTTGGACTAGCGGGAGATACTTACGAGCAGTACTTC. It yields the protein CASSSFGLAGDTYEQYF.

This clonotype has a handful of counts. The rearrangement uses TRBV10-3 and TRBJ2-1, with 8 bases that match TRBD2. V lost 4 bases, J lost 9 bases, and 5 bases stayed unmatched. This CDR3 spans 13 amino acids. Germline assignment: CDR1 ENHRY and CDR2 SYGVKD. Written as DNA, the CDR3 is TGTGCCATCAGTGTTGAGCGGGAGCTTGAGCAGTTCTTC. It encodes CAISVERELEQFF.

V usage is TRBV11-2 and J usage is TRBJ1-4; perhaps TRBD1 as D (6 bases). Looked up from germline, CDR1 is SGHAT and CDR2 is FQNNGV. This CDR3 comprises 15 residues. V was shortened by 6 bases and J by 5 bases, with 16 bases between the two germline ends. CDR3 residues: CASSLLGAGNEKLFF. For the CDR3, the DNA is TGTGCCAGCAGTCTACTGGGGGCGGGCAATGAAAAACTGTTTTTT.

For the CDR3, the DNA is TGTGCCAGCAGCTTGAGACTAGGGACCGGGGAGCTGTTTTTT. Protein sequence: CASSLRLGTGELFF. The chain carries TRBV7-6 and TRBJ2-2; a possible D gene is TRBD2 (6 bases). Germline V gene lookup returns CDR1 SGHVS and CDR2 FNYEAQ. The CDR3 is made up of 14 amino acids. Trimming shortened V by 3 bases and J by 5 bases, and 10 bases separated the two germline ends.

This clonotype has at least ten counts. The rearrangement links TRBV20-1 to TRBJ2-1; 7 positions agree with TRBD2. V was pared by 3 bases and J by 3 bases, with 8 bases of the junction left unmatched. This CDR3 is 15 amino acids long. Germline V gene data show CDR1 as DFQATT and CDR2 as SNEGSKA (reference sequence). The CDR3 is CSASPPSGNYNEQFF. The CDR3 DNA reads as TGCAGTGCTAGCCCTCCTAGCGGCAACTACAATGAGCAGTTCTTC.

V usage is TRBV5-1 and J usage is TRBJ2-1, with 7 positions matching TRBD1. Germline V gene sequence: CDR1 SGHRS, CDR2 YFSETQ. V lost 0 bases and J lost 2; bases outside the gene matches: 5. CDR3 length equals 16 residues. The CDR3 DNA reads as TGCGCCAGCAGCTTGGACACAGGGGCTACCTACAATGAGCAGTTCTTC. This codes for CASSLDTGATYNEQFF.

This clonotype was recorded many times. The chain employs TRBV29-1 and TRBJ2-2; TRBD2 agrees at 11 bases. Germline CDR1 is SQVTM and CDR2 is ANQGSEA. The CDR3 spans 16 residues. With 0 bases clipped from V and 4 bases from J, the junction kept 4 bases outside the gene matches. Here the CDR3 DNA reads TGCAGCGTTGAAGATCTACTAGCGGGAGTCACCGGGGAGCTGTTTTTT. Its translation: CSVEDLLAGVTGELFF.

This clonotype was counted between two and nine times. The chain is built from TRBV9 and TRBJ2-2; no firm D call. This CDR3 spans 15 amino acids. Per germline, CDR1 SGDLS and CDR2 YYNGEE. V lost 0 bases and J 3 bases, leaving 9 bases between the germline ends. CDR3 loop: CASSVEWADTGELFF. DNA for the CDR3: TGTGCCAGCAGCGTAGAGTGGGCCGACACCGGGGAGCTGTTTTTT.

The chain has TRBV4-1 and TRBJ2-1; 11 nucleotides align to TRBD1. Germline loops: CDR1 MGHRA, CDR2 YSYEKL. The CDR3 extends over 14 amino acids. J gave up 6 bases and V 4 bases, and 2 bases lay outside the gene matches. CDR3 region: CASSRGTGGNEQFF. CDR3 sequence (DNA): TGCGCCAGCAGCCGAGGGACAGGGGGCAATGAGCAGTTCTTC.

Many counts were recorded for this clonotype. The rearrangement links TRBV5-1 to TRBJ2-7, with 9 bases matching TRBD2. Trimming took 0 bases from V and 4 from J; bases not matched to a gene: 5. The length of the CDR3 is 15 residues. Germline CDR1 is SGHRS and CDR2 is YFSETQ. Here the CDR3 reads CASSLETSGGYEQYF. In DNA form, the CDR3 reads TGCGCCAGCAGCTTGGAGACTAGCGGAGGTTACGAGCAGTACTTC.

This clonotype has more than one count but fewer than ten. V usage is TRBV6-5 and J usage is TRBJ1-1, with D possibly being TRBD1 (5 bases). V was shortened by 6 bases and J by 7 bases, with 12 bases between the two germline ends. The germline gives CDR1 MNHEY, CDR2 SVGAGI. CDR3 length: 12 amino acids. The CDR3 sequence: CASRPDRGEAFF. The CDR3 DNA reads TGTGCCAGCAGACCTGACAGAGGTGAAGCTTTCTTT.

This chain links TRBV28 with TRBJ2-1; perhaps TRBD2 as D (7 bases). CDR3 length equals 15 residues. Trimming took off 1 base at V and 7 bases at J, with 14 bases between the two ends. CDR1 is MDHEN, CDR2 SYDVKM, per germline. In DNA form, the CDR3 reads TGTGCCAGCAGTTTATCGGGGGGCCGAGGGAATGAGCAGTTCTTC. Its protein product is CASSLSGGRGNEQFF.

Concerning this clonotype itself: A single base separates this from a much larger clone, so it may be a read error. The CDR3 reads CAWSLGIEQYF. The CDR3 coding sequence is TGTGCCTGGAGTCTGGGTATCGAGCAGTACTTC. The gene calls are TRBV30 and TRBJ2-7; unclear D gene. This CDR3 is 11 amino acids long. Germline CDR1 GTSNPN, CDR2 SVGIG (reference sequence). The V gene lost 2 bases and the J gene lost 6 bases, with 8 bases spanning the gap.

This clonotype was seen only a few times. The V and J genes are TRBV7-2 and TRBJ2-2, with 10 bases that match TRBD1. The V gene's germline CDR1 is SGHTA and CDR2 FQGNSA. CDR3 length: 16 residues. J lost 1 base, V lost 4 bases, and 3 bases had no gene match. This CDR3 is CASSWTGGLNTGELFF. CDR3 sequence (DNA): TGTGCCAGCAGCTGGACAGGGGGACTGAACACCGGGGAGCTGTTTTTT.

The J gene is TRBJ2-1, the V gene TRBV28; 7 nucleotides line up with TRBD2. The germline gives CDR1 MDHEN, CDR2 SYDVKM. The CDR3 covers 17 residues. Trimming took 4 bases from V and 5 from J; bases not matched to a gene: 14. CDR3 sequence reads: CASSSYSGPREDNEQFF. The CDR3 bases are TGTGCCAGCAGTTCATACTCCGGGCCCCGGGAGGACAATGAGCAGTTCTTC.

Details on this clonotype: This CDR3 is missing its conserved last phenylalanine or tryptophan, likely due to a read error. J is TRBJ1-5 and V is TRBV20-1; D uncertain. Germline V lookup: CDR1 DFQATT, CDR2 SNEGSKA (reference sequence). V was clipped by 5 bases and J by 0 bases, with 20 bases between them. The CDR3 has 17 residues. The CDR3 region is CSAAGQLKFNSNQPQHL. In nucleotides, the CDR3 is TGCAGTGCTGCGGGCCAGCTGAAATTCAATAGCAATCAGCCCCAGCATCTT.

This clonotype was observed a handful of times. The V and J genes are TRBV20-1 and TRBJ2-1; TRBD2 aligns across 10 bases. Germline CDR1 and CDR2: DFQATT and SNEGSKA (reference sequence). V lost 3 bases to trimming and J lost 6 bases; unmatched junction nucleotides: 14. This CDR3 is 17 amino acids long. The CDR3 coding sequence is TGCAGTGCTAGCCGGCTAGCGGGGGCTGGGGGGCTCAATGAGCAGTTCTTC. This sequence encodes CSASRLAGAGGLNEQFF.

In this sample, this clonotype turned up many times. The CDR3 spells CASSLQGYQPQHF. Here the CDR3 DNA reads TGTGCCAGCAGCCTACAGGGGTACCAGCCCCAGCATTTT. The rearrangement uses TRBV7-2 and TRBJ1-5, with 7 bases matching TRBD1. Germline V gene data show CDR1 as SGHTA and CDR2 as FQGNSA. CDR3 length: 13 residues. The J segment lost 7 bases and the V segment lost 5 bases, leaving 5 bases of the junction unmatched.

A few counts support this clonotype. J is TRBJ2-2 and V is TRBV7-6; 7 bases line up with TRBD2. Germline V gene lookup returns CDR1 SGHVS and CDR2 FNYEAQ. With V trimmed by 6 bases and J by 0 bases, 7 bases remained unmatched. The CDR3 totals 16 residues. The CDR3 loop reads CASRPKRDPNTGELFF. For the CDR3, the DNA is TGTGCCAGCAGACCCAAGCGGGACCCGAACACCGGGGAGCTGTTTTTT.

A few counts support this clonotype. The chain uses TRBV27 and TRBJ2-5; possible D gene TRBD2, 5 bases. V dropped 8 bases and J dropped 2 bases, with 12 bases sitting between them. CDR3 length equals 13 residues. Germline V gene data show CDR1 as MNHEY and CDR2 as SMNVEV (reference sequence). CDR3 residues: CASHRGGQETQYF. DNA for the CDR3: TGTGCCAGCCACCGGGGTGGGCAAGAGACCCAGTACTTC.

On this clonotype itself: This sequence may be a read error, since a much larger clone differs from it by one base. The V gene is TRBV5-5, the J gene TRBJ2-3, with a tentative D call TRBD2 (5 bases). Germline CDR1 SGHKS, CDR2 YYEKEE (reference sequence). Trimming took off 6 bases at V and 8 bases at J, with 13 bases between the two ends. The length of the CDR3 is 12 residues. The chain's CDR3 is CASKAYAGTQYF. The DNA for the CDR3 is TGTGCCAGCAAGGCCTATGCGGGTACGCAGTATTTT. Supplemented by reference TRBV5-5 and TRBJ2-3, the full variable domain reads DAGVTQSPTHLIKTRGQQVTLRCSPISGHKSVSWYQQVLGQGPQFIFQYYEKEERGRGNFPDRFSARQFPNYSSELNVNALLLGDSALYLCASKAYAGTQYFGPGTRLTVL.

The rearrangement links TRBV24-1 to TRBJ2-1; D possibly corresponds to TRBD2 (5 bases). There are 13 residues in the CDR3. Trimming took off 8 bases at V and 9 bases at J, with 16 bases between the two ends. The V gene's germline CDR1 is KGHDR and CDR2 SFDVKD. In DNA form, the CDR3 reads TGTGCCACCACCGAGGGAGCCGCAGGTGAGCAGTTCTTC. It yields the protein CATTEGAAGEQFF.